This TCR beta chain was found in a study of blood T cell repertoires in COVID-19. About the research overall: There were acute and convalescent COVID-19 samples, and they came from the United States, Italy and Spain.

The junction had 2 bases not matched to a gene; V was cut back by 8 bases and J by 9 bases. The CDR3 has 12 residues. Germline-derived CDR1 and CDR2 are MNHEY and SVGAGI. TCRdb's copy holds only in-frame clones and misses some; the assay was immunoSEQ multiplex PCR. In the table there are around 210,000 clones, around four fifths of which are singletons. Patients at the Seattle site were enrolled during active infection and followed longitudinally. This rearrangement joins TRBV6-5 to TRBJ1-6, with 9 bases identical to TRBD1. Sequenced sample: peripheral blood. This TCR derives from a man in his sixties with COVID-19, enrolled during active disease. The CDR3 sequence is CASGDRVSPLHF. The DNA of the CDR3 is TGTGCCAGCGGGGACAGGGTTTCACCCCTCCACTTT.